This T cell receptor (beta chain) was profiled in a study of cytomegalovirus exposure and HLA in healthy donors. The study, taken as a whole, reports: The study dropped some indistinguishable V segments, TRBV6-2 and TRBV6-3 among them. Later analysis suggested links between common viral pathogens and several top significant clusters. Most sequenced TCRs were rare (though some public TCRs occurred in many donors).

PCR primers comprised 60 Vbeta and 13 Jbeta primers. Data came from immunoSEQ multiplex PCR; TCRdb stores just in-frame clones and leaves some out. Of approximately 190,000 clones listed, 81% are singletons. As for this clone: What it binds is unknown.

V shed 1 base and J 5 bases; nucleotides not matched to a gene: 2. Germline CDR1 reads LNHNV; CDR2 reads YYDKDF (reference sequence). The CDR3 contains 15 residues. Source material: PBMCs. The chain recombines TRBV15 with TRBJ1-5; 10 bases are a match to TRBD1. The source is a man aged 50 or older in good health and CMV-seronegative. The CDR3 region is CATSRAGTGDQPQHF. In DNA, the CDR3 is TGTGCCACCAGCAGAGCCGGGACAGGGGATCAGCCCCAGCATTTT. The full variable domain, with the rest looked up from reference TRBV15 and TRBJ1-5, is DAMVIQNPRYQVTQFGKPVTLSCSQTLNHNVMYWYQQKSSQAPKLLFHYYDKDFNNEADTPDNFQSRRPNTSFCFLDIRSPGLGDTAMYLCATSRAGTGDQPQHFGDGTRLSIL.